The rows below give T cell receptor beta chains drawn from one sample of a study of T cell repertoires in cytomegalovirus infection. For these TCRs, the target antigens are not known. TCRdb reprocessed the reads with MiXCR, giving one entry per CDR3 protein. The table shows 700,000 to 900,000 distinct CDR3 sequences, with 29% occurring only once. This specimen consisted of cultured CD8+ T cells from PBMCs, obtained from culture after CMV antigen stimulation. These receptors came from a human donor in good health (CMV status not recorded). Some clones in this sample may be carry-over from other donors' samples. The CDR3 runs from the conserved cysteine through the conserved F or W. The order of the fields is J gene, V gene, CDR3 length, D gene, clone size, CDR3 DNA, CDR3 protein. The D gene is left open where the match is weak. Clone size is not always given. Where it is, it says once, few, many or a class for expanded clones.

J gene: TRBJ2-2
V gene: TRBV7-3
CDR3 length: 18
D gene: -
clone size: -
CDR3 DNA: TGTGCCAGCAGCTCACCATTCATAAGGACAAAGAACACCGGGGAGCTGTTTTTT
CDR3 protein: CASSSPFIRTKNTGELFF

J gene: TRBJ2-3
V gene: TRBV28
CDR3 length: 15
D gene: -
clone size: few
CDR3 DNA: TGTGCCGGCGCTAAACTCAGGGAGAGCACAGATACGCAGTATTTT
CDR3 protein: CAGAKLRESTDTQYF

J gene: TRBJ2-3
V gene: TRBV19
CDR3 length: 14
D gene: -
clone size: -
CDR3 DNA: TGTGCCAGTAGTTCCTCTTCACCGGCAGATACGCAGTATTTT
CDR3 protein: CASSSSSPADTQYF

J gene: TRBJ2-1
V gene: TRBV19
CDR3 length: 15
D gene: -
clone size: -
CDR3 DNA: TGTGCCAGTAGTATAGTATTCAACTCCTACAATGAGCAGTTCTTC
CDR3 protein: CASSIVFNSYNEQFF

J gene: TRBJ2-3
V gene: TRBV7-9
CDR3 length: 11
D gene: -
clone size: -
CDR3 DNA: TGTGCCAGCATCCAGCTTGATACGCAGTATTTT
CDR3 protein: CASIQLDTQYF

J gene: TRBJ1-2
V gene: TRBV27
CDR3 length: 18
D gene: TRBD1
clone size: -
CDR3 DNA: TGTGCCAGCAGTTTAGAGGGTGGGACAGGCGATATTAACTATGGCTACACCTTC
CDR3 protein: CASSLEGGTGDINYGYTF

J gene: TRBJ2-3
V gene: TRBV6-5
CDR3 length: 17
D gene: TRBD2
clone size: few
CDR3 DNA: TGTGCCAGCAGTCTCCTCCGACGGGCGGGGGGCCTAGATACGCAGTATTTT
CDR3 protein: CASSLLRRAGGLDTQYF

J gene: TRBJ1-1
V gene: TRBV12-3/TRBV12-4
CDR3 length: 16
D gene: TRBD1
clone size: -
CDR3 DNA: TGTGCCAGCAGTTTTTGGGTATCGGCAGGGGGAACTGAAGCTTTCTTT
CDR3 protein: CASSFWVSAGGTEAFF

J gene: TRBJ2-5
V gene: TRBV19
CDR3 length: 16
D gene: TRBD2
clone size: -
CDR3 DNA: TGTGCCAGCCGTCCGGGACTAGCAATTTCTGAAGAGACCCAGTACTTC
CDR3 protein: CASRPGLAISEETQYF

J gene: TRBJ2-3
V gene: TRBV7-9
CDR3 length: 15
D gene: -
clone size: few
CDR3 DNA: TGTGCCACTTCCAGCTACAGGGTCAGCACAGATACGCAGTATTTT
CDR3 protein: CATSSYRVSTDTQYF

J gene: TRBJ2-1
V gene: TRBV15
CDR3 length: 14
D gene: TRBD1
clone size: few
CDR3 DNA: TGTGCCACCAGCAGAGATTTGACAGGGAGAGAGCAGTTCTTC
CDR3 protein: CATSRDLTGREQFF

J gene: TRBJ2-7
V gene: TRBV19
CDR3 length: 12
D gene: TRBD1
clone size: -
CDR3 DNA: TGTGCCGCCAGTGACAGGGACCACGAGCAGTACTTC
CDR3 protein: CAASDRDHEQYF

J gene: TRBJ2-1
V gene: TRBV7-3
CDR3 length: 13
D gene: -
clone size: few
CDR3 DNA: TGTGCCAGCAGCTTGGAAGAATACAATGAGCAGTTCTTC
CDR3 protein: CASSLEEYNEQFF

J gene: TRBJ1-2
V gene: TRBV27
CDR3 length: 13
D gene: TRBD1
clone size: few
CDR3 DNA: TGTGCCAGCAGTGGACAGGGAGGCGGTGGCTACACCTTC
CDR3 protein: CASSGQGGGGYTF